The 11 T cell receptor beta chains given below trace back to one sample, sequenced in a study of vaccination and CD4 T cells after COVID-19. These TCRs' antigens remain unknown. An Oncomine TCR Beta short-read assay was used to sequence the DNA from cultured CD4+ T cells. TCRdb reanalysed the PCR reads using MiXCR and keeps one entry per CDR3 protein. The sample shows roughly 10,000 distinct CDR3 sequences, about 51% of them seen only once. Treatment described: roughly 10-day PBMC culture with coronavirus spike peptide pools or control peptides (ViraFEST assay). Specimen: CD4+ T cells from blood, cultured in vitro. Receptor source: a human donor who had recovered from COVID-19.

This clonotype turned up a few times. This sequence joins TRBV12-3 or TRBV12-4 and TRBJ1-1; D remains ambiguous. Trimming pared 2 bases from V and 0 bases from J, leaving 7 bases between. The CDR3 is 14 amino acids. CDR3 coding DNA: TGTGCCAGCAGTTTAACAGTGATGAACACTGAAGCTTTCTTT. Residues: CASSLTVMNTEAFF.

V is TRBV6-1 and J is TRBJ2-5; 8 bases map to TRBD2. With V trimmed by 7 bases and J by 4 bases, 2 bases remained unmatched. CDR3 length: 12 amino acids. Germline V CDR1 and CDR2: MNHNS, SASEGT. CDR3 residues: CASMSGGETQYF. In DNA, the CDR3 is TGTGCCAGCATGAGCGGGGGAGAGACCCAGTACTTC.

The genes are TRBV30 and TRBJ2-2; TRBD1 agrees at 11 bases. The ends lost 4 bases at V and 4 bases at J; junction bases unmatched: 2. The CDR3 consists of 14 residues. From germline, CDR1 is GTSNPN and CDR2 SVGIG (reference sequence). In DNA, the CDR3 is TGTGCCTGGACCGGGACAGGGGGCACCGGGGAGCTGTTTTTT. This codes for CAWTGTGGTGELFF.

The chain recombines TRBV3-1 with TRBJ1-5, with D perhaps TRBD1 (6 bases). Germline CDR1 is LGHDT and CDR2 is YNNKEL (reference sequence). The CDR3 consists of 15 residues. V was pared by 3 bases and J by 4 bases, with 13 bases between. CDR3 in amino acids: CASSQGALENQPQHF. CDR3 coding DNA: TGTGCCAGCAGCCAGGGGGCCTTGGAAAATCAGCCCCAGCATTTT.

The chain recombines TRBV6-2 or TRBV6-3 with TRBJ1-2; D perhaps matches TRBD1 (5 bases). Germline V gives CDR1 MNHEY, CDR2 SVGEGT. The CDR3 is 15 amino acids. The V end was cut by 0 bases, the J end by 2 bases, with 10 bases between. DNA of the CDR3: TGTGCCAGCAGTTACTCGACGACAGCCAACTATGGCTACACCTTC. It encodes CASSYSTTANYGYTF.

The chain joins TRBV29-1 to TRBJ1-1; D is unclear. CDR1 is SQVTM and CDR2 is ANQGSEA in the germline V gene. Trimming left V 4 bases short and J 9 bases short, with 12 bases between. This CDR3 region has 11 residues. The CDR3 loop reads CSVVGETKAFF. The CDR3 DNA is TGCAGCGTTGTAGGCGAAACCAAAGCTTTCTTT.

The chain has TRBV12-3 or TRBV12-4 and TRBJ2-1; the match to TRBD2 covers 10 bases. The V segment lost 7 bases and the J segment 15 bases; nucleotides outside the gene matches: 9. This CDR3 spans 12 amino acids. The CDR3 spells CASIHSGGRRFF. The CDR3 coding sequence is TGTGCCAGCATCCATAGCGGGGGGCGGCGGTTCTTC.

This rearrangement joins TRBV19 to TRBJ1-5; 8 bases match TRBD1. V shed 7 bases, J shed 11 bases, and the junction held 19 bases outside the gene matches. The germline V gene has CDR1 LNHDA and CDR2 SQIVND (reference sequence). The CDR3 is 16 residues long. Written as DNA, the CDR3 is TGTGCCAGTACCATCCGGGGACAGGTTCCGGGTTCAGCCCAGCATTTT. Protein: CASTIRGQVPGSAQHF.

This clonotype is judged hyperexpanded. The rearrangement uses TRBV6-1 and TRBJ1-2, with TRBD1 matching over 8 bases. Germline-derived CDR1 and CDR2 are MNHNS and SASEGT. Trimming took 4 bases from V and 4 from J; bases not matched to a gene: 14. The CDR3 length is 17 residues. The CDR3 nucleotides read TGTGCCAGCAGTGCTTTGATTGACAGGGGCTACCTCTATGGCTACACCTTC. Protein product: CASSALIDRGYLYGYTF.

The chain has TRBV12-3 or TRBV12-4 and TRBJ1-1; D is unresolved. V was cut by 7 bases and J by 0 bases, with 12 bases left in between. CDR3 length: 14 amino acids. CDR3 nucleotides: TGTGCCAGCACGTCCGGGTTGATGAACACTGAAGCTTTCTTT. Translated, it gives CASTSGLMNTEAFF.

This clonotype was observed a few times. The chain uses TRBV6-2 or TRBV6-3 and TRBJ1-2; D is uncertain. V dropped 2 bases and J dropped 2 bases, with 6 bases sitting between them. Germline CDR1 reads MNHEY; CDR2 reads SVGEGT. This CDR3 is built from 13 residues. In DNA, the CDR3 is TGTGCCAGCAGTTACGGGCGGAACTATGGCTACACCTTC. It codes for CASSYGRNYGYTF.